One and the same sample provided the 11 T cell receptor beta chains below, sequenced in a study of T cell repertoires in cytomegalovirus infection. TCRdb processed the reads anew with MiXCR; each CDR3 protein has one entry. The sample yields approximately 180,000 distinct CDR3 sequences, approximately 19% seen once. Material: PBMCs. The receptor set was obtained from a human donor in good health (CMV status not recorded). Some clones in this sample may be carry-over from other donors' samples.

The chain employs TRBV12-3 or TRBV12-4 and TRBJ2-1; TRBD2 is a possible D gene (6 bases). Between the trimmed V and J ends, which lost 8 bases and 0 bases, there was a span of 17 bases. The CDR3 runs to 16 residues. CDR3 coding DNA: TGTGCCAGCCCCCCCGCCGGGGGAAGCTCCTACAATGAGCAGTTCTTC. It is translated as CASPPAGGSSYNEQFF.

The sample holds many counts of this clonotype. The V gene is TRBV7-2, the J gene TRBJ2-7; D may be TRBD1 or TRBD2 (5 bases each). The V gene's germline CDR1 is SGHTA and CDR2 FQGNSA. Trimming stripped 1 base from V and 9 bases from J, with 13 bases between. There are 13 residues in the CDR3. The CDR3 DNA sequence: TGTGCCAGCAGCTTAGAGCTCGGGGCGGGGCAGTACTTC. Its translation: CASSLELGAGQYF.

In its sample, this clonotype was seen a few times. This chain links TRBV18 with TRBJ1-2; 10 bases line up with TRBD1. The V and J ends lost 5 bases and 3 bases, in that order; junction bases with no gene match: 6. The germline gives CDR1 KGHSH, CDR2 LQKENI. The CDR3 has 15 residues. CDR3 residues: CASSATGTGDYGYTF. CDR3 nucleotide sequence: TGTGCCAGCTCAGCGACCGGGACAGGGGACTATGGCTACACCTTC.

The V gene is TRBV7-9, the J gene TRBJ2-4; possibly TRBD1 for D (6 bases). Germline loops: CDR1 SEHNR, CDR2 FQNEAQ (reference sequence). CDR3 length: 14 amino acids. Trimming shortened V by 2 bases and J by 6 bases, and 11 bases separated the two germline ends. CDR3 region: CASSLSQGPNIQYF. The CDR3 nucleotides are TGTGCCAGCAGCTTAAGTCAGGGGCCAAACATTCAGTACTTC.

This clonotype was seen many times. The CDR3 DNA sequence: TGTGCCAGCAGTCTACTTCCGCTCCCGGGACCCAGGACCGCGGCTTTCTTT. Protein sequence: CASSLLPLPGPRTAAFF. The V call is TRBV6-2 or TRBV6-3, the J call TRBJ1-1; D is perhaps TRBD1 (5 bases). Germline V CDR1 and CDR2: MNHEY, SVGEGT. The CDR3 has 17 amino acids. Trimming took off 5 bases at V and 11 bases at J, with 30 bases between the two ends.

There are a few counts of this clonotype. The CDR3 loop is CASMGDRTGTDTQYF. The CDR3 nucleotides read TGCGCCAGCATGGGGGACAGGACAGGCACAGATACGCAGTATTTT. V gene TRBV4-1 combines with J gene TRBJ2-3, with 8 bases that match TRBD1. CDR1 is MGHRA and CDR2 is YSYEKL in the germline V gene. This CDR3 spans 15 amino acids. Trimming cost V 7 bases and J 1 base; bases outside gene matches: 7.

This clonotype was picked up a small number of times. The chain is built from TRBV7-2 and TRBJ2-1; TRBD2 matches at 15 bases. Trimming at V came to 4 bases and at J to 7 bases, leaving 5 bases not matched to a gene. Per germline, CDR1 SGHTA and CDR2 FQGNSA. The CDR3 spans 16 residues. CDR3 amino acids: CASSWTSGRAMNEQFF. Here the CDR3 DNA reads TGTGCCAGCAGCTGGACTAGCGGGAGGGCAATGAATGAGCAGTTCTTC.

This clonotype was seen ten or more times. V and J are TRBV11-2 and TRBJ1-1, with no clear D. The CDR3 is made up of 14 amino acids. Trimming took off 2 bases at V and 3 bases at J, with 10 bases between the two ends. The germline V gene has CDR1 SGHAT and CDR2 FQNNGV. This chain's CDR3 is CASSLRPEYTEAFF. The CDR3 bases are TGTGCCAGCAGCTTAAGACCGGAGTACACTGAAGCTTTCTTT.

This clonotype was counted at least ten times. The rearrangement links TRBV7-3 to TRBJ1-1, with a possible D match to TRBD1 (5 bases). V was clipped by 5 bases and J by 3 bases, with 13 bases between them. The length of the CDR3 is 14 residues. Germline V gene data show CDR1 as SGHTA and CDR2 as FQGTGA. This CDR3 is CASSGGRGDTEAFF. In DNA form, the CDR3 reads TGTGCCAGCAGCGGAGGACGGGGGGACACTGAAGCTTTCTTT.

Comment on this clonotype: A much larger clone is a single base away; this may be a read error. The chain combines TRBV10-3 with TRBJ2-6; D is undetermined. CDR1 is ENHRY and CDR2 is SYGVKD in the germline V gene. CDR3 length: 18 residues. V lost 0 bases and J lost 0, with 12 bases in between. CDR3 in amino acids: CAISESTCEYSGANVLTF. The CDR3 bases are TGTGCCATCAGTGAGTCGACATGTGAATACTCTGGGGCCAACGTCCTGACTTTC.

This sequence joins TRBV7-6 and TRBJ2-7; 10 positions agree with TRBD1. The V segment lost 4 bases and the J segment 7 bases; nucleotides outside the gene matches: 4. Germline V lookup: CDR1 SGHVS, CDR2 FNYEAQ. This CDR3 region has 13 residues. The CDR3: CASSSRDRGEQYF. CDR3 in DNA: TGTGCCAGCAGCTCCAGGGACAGGGGAGAGCAGTACTTC. Looking up the rest from reference TRBV7-6 and TRBJ2-7 gives the full variable domain: GAGVSQSPRYKVTKRGQDVALRCDPISGHVSLYWYRQALGQGPEFLTYFNYEAQQDKSGLPNDRFSAERPEGSISTLTIQRTEQRDSAMYRCASSSRDRGEQYFGPGTRLTVT.